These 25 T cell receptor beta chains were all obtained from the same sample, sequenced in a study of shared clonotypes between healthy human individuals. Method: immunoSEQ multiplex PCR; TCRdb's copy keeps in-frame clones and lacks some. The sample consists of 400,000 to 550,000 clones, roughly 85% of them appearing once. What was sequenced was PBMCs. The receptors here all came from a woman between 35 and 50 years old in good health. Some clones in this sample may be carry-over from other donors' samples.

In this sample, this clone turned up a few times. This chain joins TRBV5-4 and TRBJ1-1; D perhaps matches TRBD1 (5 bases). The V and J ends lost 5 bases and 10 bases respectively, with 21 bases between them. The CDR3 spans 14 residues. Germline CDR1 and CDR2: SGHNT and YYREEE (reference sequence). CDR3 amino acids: CASSSNSLGGVAFF. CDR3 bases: TGTGCCAGCAGTTCTAACTCTCTCGGGGGAGTAGCTTTCTTT.

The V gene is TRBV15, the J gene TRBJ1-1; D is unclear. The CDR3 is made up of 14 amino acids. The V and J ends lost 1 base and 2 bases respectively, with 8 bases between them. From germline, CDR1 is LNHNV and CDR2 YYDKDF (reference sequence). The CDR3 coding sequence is TGTGCCACCAGCAGAGGCCACCCAAACACTGAAGCTTTCTTT. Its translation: CATSRGHPNTEAFF.

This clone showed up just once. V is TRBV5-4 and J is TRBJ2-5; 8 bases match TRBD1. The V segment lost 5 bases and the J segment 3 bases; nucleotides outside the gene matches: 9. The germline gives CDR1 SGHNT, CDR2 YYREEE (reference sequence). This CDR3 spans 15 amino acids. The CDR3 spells CASSSGGQGEETQYF. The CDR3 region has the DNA TGTGCCAGCAGTTCGGGCGGACAGGGAGAAGAGACCCAGTACTTC.

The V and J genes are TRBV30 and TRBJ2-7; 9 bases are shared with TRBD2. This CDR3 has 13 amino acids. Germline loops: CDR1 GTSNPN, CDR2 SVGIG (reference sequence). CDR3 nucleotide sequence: TGTGCAATTAGCGGGAGCTACAGGGACGAGCAGTACTTC. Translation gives CAISGSYRDEQYF. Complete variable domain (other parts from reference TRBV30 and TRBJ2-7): SQTIHQWPATLVQPVGSPLSLECTVEGTSNPNLYWYRQAAGRGLQLLFYSVGIGQISSEVPQNLSASRPQDRQFILSSKKLLLSDSGFYLCAISGSYRDEQYFGPGTRLTVT.

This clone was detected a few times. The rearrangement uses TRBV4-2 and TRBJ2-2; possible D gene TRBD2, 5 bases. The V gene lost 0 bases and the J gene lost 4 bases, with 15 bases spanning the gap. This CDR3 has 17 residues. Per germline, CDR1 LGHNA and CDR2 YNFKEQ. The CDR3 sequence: CASSQDEAAAGTGELFF. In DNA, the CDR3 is TGTGCCAGCAGCCAAGATGAGGCAGCGGCGGGCACCGGGGAGCTGTTTTTT.

Here the CDR3 reads CASSDSIGGNTGELFF. The CDR3 DNA follows: TGTGCCAGCAGTGACTCGATAGGGGGGAACACCGGGGAGCTGTTTTTT. The rearrangement joins TRBV6-4 to TRBJ2-2, with D possibly TRBD1 on 6 matching bases. V gave up 0 bases and J gave up 1 base, with 9 bases separating them. The CDR3 is made up of 16 amino acids. Germline-derived CDR1 and CDR2 are MRHNA and SNTAGT.

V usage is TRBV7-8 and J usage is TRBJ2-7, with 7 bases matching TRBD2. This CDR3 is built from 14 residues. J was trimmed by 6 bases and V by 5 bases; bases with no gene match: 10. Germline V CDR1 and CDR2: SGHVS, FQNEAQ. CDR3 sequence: CASSRGEGVGEQYF. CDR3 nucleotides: TGTGCCAGCAGCCGGGGGGAGGGAGTGGGCGAGCAGTACTTC.

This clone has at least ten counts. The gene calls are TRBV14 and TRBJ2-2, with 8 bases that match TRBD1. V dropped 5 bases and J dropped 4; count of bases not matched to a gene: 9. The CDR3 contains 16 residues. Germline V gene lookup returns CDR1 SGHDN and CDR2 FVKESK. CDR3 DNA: TGTGCCAGCAGCGAAACCGGGACAGGAGGCACCGGGGAGCTGTTTTTT. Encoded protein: CASSETGTGGTGELFF.

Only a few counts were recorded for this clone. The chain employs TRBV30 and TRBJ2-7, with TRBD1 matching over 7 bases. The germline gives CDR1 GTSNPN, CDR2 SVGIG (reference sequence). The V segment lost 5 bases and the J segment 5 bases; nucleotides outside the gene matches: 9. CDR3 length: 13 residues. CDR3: CAWGDRVFDEQYF. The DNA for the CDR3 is TGTGCCTGGGGAGACAGGGTATTCGACGAGCAGTACTTC.

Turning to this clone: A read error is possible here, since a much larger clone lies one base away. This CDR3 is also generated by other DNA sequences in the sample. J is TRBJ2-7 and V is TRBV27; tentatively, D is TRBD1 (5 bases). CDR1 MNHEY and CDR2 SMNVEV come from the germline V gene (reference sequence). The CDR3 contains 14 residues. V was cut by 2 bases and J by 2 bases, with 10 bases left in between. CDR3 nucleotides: TGTGCCAGCAGTTTAAGGCAGGGCACCTACGAGCAGTACTTC. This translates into CASSLRQGTYEQYF.

CDR3 in amino acids: CASSLEVPGQGYNEQFF. The CDR3 region has the DNA TGTGCCAGCAGCTTAGAGGTGCCGGGACAGGGGTACAATGAGCAGTTCTTC. V usage is TRBV7-6 and J usage is TRBJ2-1; 10 bases map to TRBD1. In germline, CDR1 is SGHVS, CDR2 FNYEAQ. The CDR3 totals 17 residues. V was clipped by 1 base and J by 4 bases; unmatched bases: 7.

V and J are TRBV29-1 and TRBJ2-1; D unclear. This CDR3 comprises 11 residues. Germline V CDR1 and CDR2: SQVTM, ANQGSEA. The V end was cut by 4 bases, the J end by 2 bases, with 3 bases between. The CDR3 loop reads CSVGPYNEQFF. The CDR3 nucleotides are TGCAGCGTTGGCCCCTACAATGAGCAGTTCTTC.

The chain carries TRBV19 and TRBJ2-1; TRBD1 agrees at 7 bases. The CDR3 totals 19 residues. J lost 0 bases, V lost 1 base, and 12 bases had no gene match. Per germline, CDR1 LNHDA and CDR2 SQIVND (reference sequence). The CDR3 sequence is CASSIATGSDSFSYNEQFF. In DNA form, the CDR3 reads TGTGCCAGTAGTATAGCGACAGGGTCGGATTCCTTCTCCTACAATGAGCAGTTCTTC.

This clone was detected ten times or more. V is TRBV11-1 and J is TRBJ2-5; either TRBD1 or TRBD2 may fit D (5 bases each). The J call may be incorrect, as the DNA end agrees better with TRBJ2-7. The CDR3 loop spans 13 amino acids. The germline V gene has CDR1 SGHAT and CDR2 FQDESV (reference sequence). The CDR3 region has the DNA TGTGCCAGCAGCTTAGGAGGGGTTAGCGAGCAGTACTTC. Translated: CASSLGGVSEQYF.

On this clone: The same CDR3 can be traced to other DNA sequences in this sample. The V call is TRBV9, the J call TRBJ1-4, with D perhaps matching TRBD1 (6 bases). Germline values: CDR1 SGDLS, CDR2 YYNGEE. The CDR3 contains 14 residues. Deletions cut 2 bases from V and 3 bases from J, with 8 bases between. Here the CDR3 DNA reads TGTGCCAGCAGCGTGGGGGGCTCTAATGAAAAACTGTTTTTT. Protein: CASSVGGSNEKLFF. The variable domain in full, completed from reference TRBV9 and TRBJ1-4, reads DSGVTQTPKHLITATGQRVTLRCSPRSGDLSVYWYQQSLDQGLQFLIQYYNGEERAKGNILERFSAQQFPDLHSELNLSSLELGDSALYFCASSVGGSNEKLFFGSGTQLSVL.

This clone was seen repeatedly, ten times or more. In DNA, the CDR3 is TGTGCCAGTAGAGTGGTCGGGACCAACTATGGCTACACCTTC. It specifies CASRVVGTNYGYTF. The V call is TRBV19, the J call TRBJ1-2; tentative D call: TRBD1 (5 bases). This CDR3 contains 14 residues. V lost 6 bases and J 2 bases, leaving 13 bases between the germline ends. Germline CDR1 reads LNHDA; CDR2 reads SQIVND (reference sequence).

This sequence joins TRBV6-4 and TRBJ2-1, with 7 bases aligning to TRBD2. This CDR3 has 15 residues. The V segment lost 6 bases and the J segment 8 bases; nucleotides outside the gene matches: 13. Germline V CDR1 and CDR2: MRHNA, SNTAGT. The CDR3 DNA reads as TGTGCCAGCAGCCAACTTTCGGGGGGTCGCTATGAGCAGTTCTTC. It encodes CASSQLSGGRYEQFF.

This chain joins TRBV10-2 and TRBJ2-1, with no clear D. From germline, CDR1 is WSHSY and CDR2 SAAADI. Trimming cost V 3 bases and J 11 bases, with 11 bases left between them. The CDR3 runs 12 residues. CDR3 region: CASSDQGPKQFF. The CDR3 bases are TGCGCCAGCAGTGATCAAGGACCAAAGCAGTTCTTC.

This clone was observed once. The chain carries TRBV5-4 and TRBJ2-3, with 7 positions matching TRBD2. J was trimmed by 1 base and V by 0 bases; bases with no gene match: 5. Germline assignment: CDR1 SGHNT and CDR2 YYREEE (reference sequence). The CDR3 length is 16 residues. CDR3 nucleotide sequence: TGTGCCAGCAGCTTGGGGCTAGCGGCAGGCACAGATACGCAGTATTTT. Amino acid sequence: CASSLGLAAGTDTQYF.

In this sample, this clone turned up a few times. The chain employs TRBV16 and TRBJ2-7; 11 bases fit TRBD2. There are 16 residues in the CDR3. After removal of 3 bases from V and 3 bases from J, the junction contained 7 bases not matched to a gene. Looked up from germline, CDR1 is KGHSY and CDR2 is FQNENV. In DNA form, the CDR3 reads TGTGCCAGCAGCCAGGAGACCGGGACTAGCGGCTACGAGCAGTACTTC. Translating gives CASSQETGTSGYEQYF. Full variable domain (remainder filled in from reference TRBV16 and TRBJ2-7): GEEVAQTPKHLVRGEGQKAKLYCAPIKGHSYVFWYQQVLKNEFKFLISFQNENVFDETGMPKERFSAKCLPNSPCSLEIQATKLEDSAVYFCASSQETGTSGYEQYFGPGTRLTVT.

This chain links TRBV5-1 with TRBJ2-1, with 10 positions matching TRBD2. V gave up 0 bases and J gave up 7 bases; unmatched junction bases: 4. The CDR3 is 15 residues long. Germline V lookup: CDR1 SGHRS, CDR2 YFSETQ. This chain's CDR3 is CASSLAASGSNEQFF. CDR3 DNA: TGCGCCAGCAGCTTGGCGGCTAGCGGGAGTAATGAGCAGTTCTTC.

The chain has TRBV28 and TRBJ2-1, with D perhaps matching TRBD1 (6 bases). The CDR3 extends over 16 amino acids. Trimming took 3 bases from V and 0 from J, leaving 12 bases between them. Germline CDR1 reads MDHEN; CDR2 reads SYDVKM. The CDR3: CASSLLGAFSYNEQFF. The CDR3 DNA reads TGTGCCAGCAGTTTGTTGGGGGCATTCTCCTACAATGAGCAGTTCTTC.

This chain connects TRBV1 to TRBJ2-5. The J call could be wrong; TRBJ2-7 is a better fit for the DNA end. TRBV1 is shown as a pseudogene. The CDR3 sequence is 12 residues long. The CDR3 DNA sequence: TGCACCAGCAGACAGAGGAGAAACGAGCAGTACTTC. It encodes CTSRQRRNEQYF.

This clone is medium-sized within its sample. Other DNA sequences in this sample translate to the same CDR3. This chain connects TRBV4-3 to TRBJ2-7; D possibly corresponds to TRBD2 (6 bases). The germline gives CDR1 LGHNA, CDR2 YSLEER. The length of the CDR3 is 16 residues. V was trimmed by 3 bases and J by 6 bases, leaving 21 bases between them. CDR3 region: CASSQGLSGLRAEQYF. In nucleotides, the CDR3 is TGCGCCAGCAGCCAGGGATTATCGGGACTCCGGGCCGAGCAGTACTTC.

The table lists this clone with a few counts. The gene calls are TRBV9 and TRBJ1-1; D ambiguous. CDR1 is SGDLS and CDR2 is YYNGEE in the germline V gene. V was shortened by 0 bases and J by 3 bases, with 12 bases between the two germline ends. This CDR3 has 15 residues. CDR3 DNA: TGTGCCAGCAGCGTAGGGGGTGATGGGGACACTGAAGCTTTCTTT. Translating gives CASSVGGDGDTEAFF.